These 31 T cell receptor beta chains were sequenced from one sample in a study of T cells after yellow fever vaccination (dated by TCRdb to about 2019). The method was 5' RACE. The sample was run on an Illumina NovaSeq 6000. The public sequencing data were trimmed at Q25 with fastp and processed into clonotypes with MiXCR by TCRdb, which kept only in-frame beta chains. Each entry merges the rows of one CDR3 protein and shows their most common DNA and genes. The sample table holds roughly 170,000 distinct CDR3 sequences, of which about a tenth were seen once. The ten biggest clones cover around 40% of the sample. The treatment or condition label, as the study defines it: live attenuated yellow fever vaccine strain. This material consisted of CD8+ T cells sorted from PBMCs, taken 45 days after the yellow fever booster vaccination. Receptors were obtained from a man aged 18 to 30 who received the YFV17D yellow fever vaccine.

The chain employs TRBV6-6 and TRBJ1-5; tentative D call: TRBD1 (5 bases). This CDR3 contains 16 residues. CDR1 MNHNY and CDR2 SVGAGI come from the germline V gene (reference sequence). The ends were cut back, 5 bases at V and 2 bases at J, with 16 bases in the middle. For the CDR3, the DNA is TGTGCCAGCAGTATCCCAGGGAGGCTAGGCAATCAGCCCCAGCATTTT. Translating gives CASSIPGRLGNQPQHF.

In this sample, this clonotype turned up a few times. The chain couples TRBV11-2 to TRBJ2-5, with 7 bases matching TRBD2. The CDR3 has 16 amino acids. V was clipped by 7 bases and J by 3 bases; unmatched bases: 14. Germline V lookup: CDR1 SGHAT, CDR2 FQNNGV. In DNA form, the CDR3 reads TGTGCCAGCAACCCCTCCCAAACTAGCGACGAAGAGACCCAGTACTTC. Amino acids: CASNPSQTSDEETQYF.

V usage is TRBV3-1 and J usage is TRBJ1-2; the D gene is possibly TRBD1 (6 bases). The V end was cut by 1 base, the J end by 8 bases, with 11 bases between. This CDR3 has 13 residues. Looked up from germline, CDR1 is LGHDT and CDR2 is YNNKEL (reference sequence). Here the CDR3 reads CASSQGGTGGYTF. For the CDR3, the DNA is TGTGCCAGCAGCCAAGGGGGAACAGGGGGCTACACCTTC.

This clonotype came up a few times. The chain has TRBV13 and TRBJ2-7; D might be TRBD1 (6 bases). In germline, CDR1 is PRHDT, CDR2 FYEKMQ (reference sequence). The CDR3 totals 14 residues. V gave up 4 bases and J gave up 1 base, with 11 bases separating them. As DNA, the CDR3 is TGTGCCAGCAGCTACCGGGACACGTCCTACGAGCAGTACGTC. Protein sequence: CASSYRDTSYEQYV.

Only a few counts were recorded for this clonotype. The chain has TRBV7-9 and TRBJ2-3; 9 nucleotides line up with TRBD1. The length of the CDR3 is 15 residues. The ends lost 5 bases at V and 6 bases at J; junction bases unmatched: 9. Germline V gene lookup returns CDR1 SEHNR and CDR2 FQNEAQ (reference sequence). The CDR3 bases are TGTGCCAGCAGCGGCTGGGACAGGGAGTGGGATACGCAGTATTTT. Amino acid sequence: CASSGWDREWDTQYF.

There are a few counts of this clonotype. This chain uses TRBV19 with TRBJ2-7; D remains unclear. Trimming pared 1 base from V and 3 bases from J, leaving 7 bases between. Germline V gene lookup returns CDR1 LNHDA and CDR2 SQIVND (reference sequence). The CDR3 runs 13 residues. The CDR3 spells CASSIVGGYEQYV. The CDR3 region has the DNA TGTGCCAGTAGTATAGTGGGCGGCTACGAGCAGTACGTC.

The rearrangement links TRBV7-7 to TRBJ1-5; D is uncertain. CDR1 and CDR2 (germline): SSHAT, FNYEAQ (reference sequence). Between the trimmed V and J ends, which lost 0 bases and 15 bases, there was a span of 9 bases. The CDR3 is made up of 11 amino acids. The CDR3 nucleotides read TGTGCCAGCAGCTTAGCCCCGTTAAGGCATTTT. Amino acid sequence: CASSLAPLRHF. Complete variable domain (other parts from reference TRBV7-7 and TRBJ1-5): GAGVSQSPRYKVTKRGQDVTLRCDPISSHATLYWYQQALGQGPEFLTYFNYEAQPDKSGLPSDRFSAERPEGSISTLTIQRTEQRDSAMYRCASSLAPLRHFGDGTRLSIL.

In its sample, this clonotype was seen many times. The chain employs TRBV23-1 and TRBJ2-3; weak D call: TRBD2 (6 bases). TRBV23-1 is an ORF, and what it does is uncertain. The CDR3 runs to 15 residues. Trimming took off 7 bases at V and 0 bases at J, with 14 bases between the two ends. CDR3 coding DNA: TGCGCCAGCAAGGAGGGACGCCTTAGCACAGATACGCAGTATTTT. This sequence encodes CASKEGRLSTDTQYF.

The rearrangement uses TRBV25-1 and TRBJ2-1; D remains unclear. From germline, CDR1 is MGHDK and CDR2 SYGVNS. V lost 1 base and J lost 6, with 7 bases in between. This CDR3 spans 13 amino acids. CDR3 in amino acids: CASSEFISNEQFF. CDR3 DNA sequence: TGTGCCAGCAGTGAATTTATTAGCAATGAGCAGTTCTTC.

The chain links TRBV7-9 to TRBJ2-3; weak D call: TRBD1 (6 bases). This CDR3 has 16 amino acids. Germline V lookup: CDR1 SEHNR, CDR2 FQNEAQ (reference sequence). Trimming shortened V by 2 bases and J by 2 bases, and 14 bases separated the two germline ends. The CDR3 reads CASSLPRGLDTDTQYF. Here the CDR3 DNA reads TGTGCCAGCAGCTTACCCAGGGGTCTCGACACAGATACGCAGTATTTT.

The CDR3 DNA follows: TGTGCCTGGGACAGGGGACGCCGCTACGAGCAGTACTTC. It yields the protein CAWDRGRRYEQYF. This chain links TRBV30 with TRBJ2-7, with TRBD1 identical over 8 bases. V dropped 5 bases and J dropped 3; count of bases not matched to a gene: 6. The CDR3 covers 13 residues. In germline, CDR1 is GTSNPN, CDR2 SVGIG (reference sequence).

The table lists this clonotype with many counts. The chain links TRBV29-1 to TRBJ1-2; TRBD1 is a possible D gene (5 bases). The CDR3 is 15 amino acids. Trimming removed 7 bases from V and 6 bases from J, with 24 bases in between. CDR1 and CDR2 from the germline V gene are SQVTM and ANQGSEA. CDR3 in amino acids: CSAGVNLAVTDGYTF. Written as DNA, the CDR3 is TGCAGCGCGGGGGTGAACTTGGCGGTAACGGATGGCTACACCTTC. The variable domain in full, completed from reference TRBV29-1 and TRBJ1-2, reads SAVISQKPSRDICQRGTSLTIQCQVDSQVTMMFWYRQQPGQSLTLIATANQGSEATYESGFVIDKFPISRPNLTFSTLTVSNMSPEDSSIYLCSAGVNLAVTDGYTFGSGTRLTVV.

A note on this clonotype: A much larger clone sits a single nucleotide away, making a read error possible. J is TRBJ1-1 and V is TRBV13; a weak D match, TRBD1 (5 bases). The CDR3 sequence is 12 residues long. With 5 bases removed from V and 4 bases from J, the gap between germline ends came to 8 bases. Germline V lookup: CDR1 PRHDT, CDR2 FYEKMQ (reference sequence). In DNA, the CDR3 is TGTGCCAGCAGCAAAAGGGGCACTGAAGCTTTCTTT. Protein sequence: CASSKRGTEAFF.

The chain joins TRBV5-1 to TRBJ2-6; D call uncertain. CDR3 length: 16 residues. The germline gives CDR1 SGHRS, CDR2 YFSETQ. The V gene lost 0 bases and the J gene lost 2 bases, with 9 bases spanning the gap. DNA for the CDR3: TGCGCCAGCAGCTTGGCTGGGAATACTGGGGCCAACGTCCTGACTTTC. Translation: CASSLAGNTGANVLTF. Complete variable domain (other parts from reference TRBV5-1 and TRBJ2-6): KAGVTQTPRYLIKTRGQQVTLSCSPISGHRSVSWYQQTPGQGLQFLFEYFSETQRNKGNFPGRFSGRQFSNSRSEMNVSTLELGDSALYLCASSLAGNTGANVLTFGAGSRLTVL.

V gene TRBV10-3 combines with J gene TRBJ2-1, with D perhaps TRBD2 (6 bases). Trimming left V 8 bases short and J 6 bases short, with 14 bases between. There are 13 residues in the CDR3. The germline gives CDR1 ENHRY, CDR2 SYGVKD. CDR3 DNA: TGTGCCATCGGAAGGGCTAGCGTCAATGAGCAGTTCTTC. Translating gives CAIGRASVNEQFF.

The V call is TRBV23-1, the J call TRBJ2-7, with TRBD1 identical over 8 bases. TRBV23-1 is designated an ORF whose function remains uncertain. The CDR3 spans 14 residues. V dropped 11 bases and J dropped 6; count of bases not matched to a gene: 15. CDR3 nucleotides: TGCGCCCGCAACCCCGGACAGGGACCGTGCGAGCAGTACGTC. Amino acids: CARNPGQGPCEQYV.

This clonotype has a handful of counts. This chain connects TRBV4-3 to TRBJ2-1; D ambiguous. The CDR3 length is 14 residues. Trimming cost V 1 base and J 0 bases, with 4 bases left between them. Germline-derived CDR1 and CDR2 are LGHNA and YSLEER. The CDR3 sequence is CASSQAHSYNEQFF. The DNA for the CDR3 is TGCGCCAGCAGCCAAGCTCACTCCTACAATGAGCAGTTCTTC.

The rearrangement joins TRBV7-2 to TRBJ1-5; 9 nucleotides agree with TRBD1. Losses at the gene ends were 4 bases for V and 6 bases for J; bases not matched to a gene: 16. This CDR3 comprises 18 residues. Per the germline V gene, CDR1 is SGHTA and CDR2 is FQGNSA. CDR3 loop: CASSSVPGQGNLSQPQHF. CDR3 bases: TGTGCCAGCAGCTCAGTCCCGGGACAGGGAAATTTGAGTCAGCCCCAGCATTTT.

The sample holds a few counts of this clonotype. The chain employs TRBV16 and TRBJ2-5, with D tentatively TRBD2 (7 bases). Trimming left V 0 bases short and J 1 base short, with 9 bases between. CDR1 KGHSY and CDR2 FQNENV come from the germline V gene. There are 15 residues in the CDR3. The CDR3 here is CASSQSAGAQETQYF. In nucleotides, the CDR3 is TGTGCCAGCAGCCAATCGGCGGGGGCCCAAGAGACCCAGTACTTC.

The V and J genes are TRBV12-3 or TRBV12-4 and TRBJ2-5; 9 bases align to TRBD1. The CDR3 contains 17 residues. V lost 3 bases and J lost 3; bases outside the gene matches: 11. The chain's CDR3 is CASSFLGSGTGKETQYF. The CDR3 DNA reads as TGTGCCAGCAGTTTCCTTGGCAGCGGGACAGGGAAAGAGACCCAGTACTTC.

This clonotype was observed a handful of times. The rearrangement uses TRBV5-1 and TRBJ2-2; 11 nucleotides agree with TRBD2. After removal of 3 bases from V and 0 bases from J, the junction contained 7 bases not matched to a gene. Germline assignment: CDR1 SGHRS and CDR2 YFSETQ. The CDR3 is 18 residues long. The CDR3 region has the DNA TGCGCCAGCAGCTGGACCCCACTAGCGGGAGCGAACACCGGGGAGCTGTTTTTT. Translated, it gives CASSWTPLAGANTGELFF.

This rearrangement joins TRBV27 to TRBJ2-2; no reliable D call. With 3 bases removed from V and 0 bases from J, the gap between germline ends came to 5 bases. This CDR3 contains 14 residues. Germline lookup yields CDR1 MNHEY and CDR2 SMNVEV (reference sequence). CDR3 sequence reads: CASSFSTNTGELFF. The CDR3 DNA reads TGTGCCAGCAGTTTTAGTACGAACACCGGGGAGCTGTTTTTT.

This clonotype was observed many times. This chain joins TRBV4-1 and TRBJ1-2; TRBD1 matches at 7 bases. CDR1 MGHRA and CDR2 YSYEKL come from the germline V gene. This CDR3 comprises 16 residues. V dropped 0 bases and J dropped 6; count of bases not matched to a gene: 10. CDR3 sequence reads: CASSQEIRGAEDGYTF. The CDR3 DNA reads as TGCGCCAGCAGCCAAGAGATCAGGGGGGCGGAGGATGGCTACACCTTC.

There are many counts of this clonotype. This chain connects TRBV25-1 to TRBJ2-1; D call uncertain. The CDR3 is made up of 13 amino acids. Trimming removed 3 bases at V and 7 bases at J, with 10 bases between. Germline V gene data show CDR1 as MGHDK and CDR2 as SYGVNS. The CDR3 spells CASSDGWANEQFF. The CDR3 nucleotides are TGTGCCAGCAGTGATGGGTGGGCGAATGAGCAGTTCTTC.

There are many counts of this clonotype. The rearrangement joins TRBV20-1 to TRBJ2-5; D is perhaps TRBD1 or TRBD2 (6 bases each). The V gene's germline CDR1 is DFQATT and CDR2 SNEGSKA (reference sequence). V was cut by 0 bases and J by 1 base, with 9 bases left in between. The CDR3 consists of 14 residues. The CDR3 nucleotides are TGCAGTGCTAGAGACGGGGGCTTCCAAGAGACCCAGTACTTC. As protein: CSARDGGFQETQYF.

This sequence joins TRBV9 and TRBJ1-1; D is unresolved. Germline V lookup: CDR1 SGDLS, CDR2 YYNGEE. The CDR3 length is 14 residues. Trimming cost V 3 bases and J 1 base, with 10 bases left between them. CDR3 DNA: TGTGCCAGCAGCGCTAGTGCTGAGAACACTGAAGCTTTCTTT. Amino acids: CASSASAENTEAFF.

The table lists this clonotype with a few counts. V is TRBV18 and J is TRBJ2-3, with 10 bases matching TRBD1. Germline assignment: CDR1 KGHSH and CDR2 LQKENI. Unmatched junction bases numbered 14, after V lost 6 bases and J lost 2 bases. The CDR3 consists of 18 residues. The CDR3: CASSPGQGIMTSTDTQYF. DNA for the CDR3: TGTGCCAGCTCGCCGGGACAGGGGATTATGACCTCCACAGATACGCAGTATTTT. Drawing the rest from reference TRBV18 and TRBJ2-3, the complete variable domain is NAGVMQNPRHLVRRRGQEARLRCSPMKGHSHVYWYRQLPEEGLKFMVYLQKENIIDESGMPKERFSAEFPKEGPSILRIQQVVRGDSAAYFCASSPGQGIMTSTDTQYFGPGTRLTVL.

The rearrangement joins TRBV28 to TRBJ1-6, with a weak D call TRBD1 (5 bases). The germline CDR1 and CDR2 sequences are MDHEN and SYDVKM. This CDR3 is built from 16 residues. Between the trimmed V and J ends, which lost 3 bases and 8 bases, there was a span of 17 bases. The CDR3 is CASSLIRVRGDSPLHF. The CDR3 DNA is TGTGCCAGCAGTTTGATAAGGGTGCGGGGGGATTCACCCCTCCACTTT.

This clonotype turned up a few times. In DNA, the CDR3 is TGTGCCAGCAGCCGAGGCCCGGGGAGCTCCTACGAGCAGTACTTC. This encodes CASSRGPGSSYEQYF. The V gene is TRBV3-1, the J gene TRBJ2-7; tentatively, D is TRBD2 (5 bases). In germline, CDR1 is LGHDT, CDR2 YNNKEL (reference sequence). Trimming took 4 bases from V and 0 from J, leaving 13 bases between them. This CDR3 has 15 residues.

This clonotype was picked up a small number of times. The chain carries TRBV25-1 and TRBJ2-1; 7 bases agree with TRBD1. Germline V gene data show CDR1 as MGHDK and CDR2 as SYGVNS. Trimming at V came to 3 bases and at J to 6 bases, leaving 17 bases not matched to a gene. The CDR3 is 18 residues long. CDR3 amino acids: CASSDRDSPSPSLNEQFF. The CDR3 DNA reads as TGTGCCAGCAGTGACCGGGACAGCCCCTCTCCCTCTCTCAATGAGCAGTTCTTC.

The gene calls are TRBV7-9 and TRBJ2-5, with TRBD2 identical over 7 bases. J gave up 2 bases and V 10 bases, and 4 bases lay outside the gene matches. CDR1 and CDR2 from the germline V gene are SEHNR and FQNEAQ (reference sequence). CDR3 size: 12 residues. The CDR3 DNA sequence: TGTGCCACCCTCGGGGGGCAAGAGACCCAGTACTTC. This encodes CATLGGQETQYF.